The 17 T cell receptor beta chains given below trace back to one sample, sequenced in a study of graft-versus-host responses after intestinal transplantation. Using immunoSEQ multiplex PCR, the repertoire was profiled, and TCRdb retains in-frame clones only, with some absent. This table holds about 25,000 clones, about 40% found once. This specimen was alloreactive CD4+ T cells from a mixed lymphocyte reaction culture, taken before intestinal transplant. The sample's subset: CFSE-low proliferating T cells sorted from roughly six-day pre-transplant mixed lymphocyte reaction (GvH or HvG direction). The receptors come from a human patient who received an intestinal transplant.

In this sample, this clone turned up a few times. The gene calls are TRBV2 and TRBJ2-1; TRBD1 agrees at 9 bases. From germline, CDR1 is SNHLY and CDR2 FYNNEI. CDR3 length: 19 amino acids. V lost 6 bases to trimming and J lost 7 bases; unmatched junction nucleotides: 22. CDR3 region: CASSLGQGFVLGALNEQFF. CDR3 DNA: TGTGCCAGCAGCCTCGGACAGGGGTTCGTTCTGGGGGCCCTTAATGAGCAGTTCTTC. The full variable domain, completed using reference TRBV2 and TRBJ2-1, is EPEVTQTPSHQVTQMGQEVILRCVPISNHLYFYWYRQILGQKVEFLVSFYNNEISEKSEIFDDQFSVERPDGSNFTLKIRSTKLEDSAMYFCASSLGQGFVLGALNEQFFGPGTRLTVL.

The table lists this clone with a few counts. The V and J genes are TRBV27 and TRBJ2-7; a possible D gene is TRBD2 (7 bases). Trimming took off 1 base at V and 5 bases at J, with 12 bases between the two ends. Germline assignment: CDR1 MNHEY and CDR2 SMNVEV (reference sequence). This CDR3 has 14 residues. CDR3 loop: CASSLYRGANEQYF. CDR3 DNA sequence: TGTGCCAGCAGTTTATACCGGGGGGCGAACGAGCAGTACTTC.

This chain uses TRBV5-4 with TRBJ2-4, with TRBD1 as a possible D gene (5 bases). This CDR3 comprises 15 residues. Germline-derived CDR1 and CDR2 are SGHNT and YYREEE (reference sequence). V lost 1 base, J lost 4 bases, and 12 bases lay in between. The CDR3 protein is CASSLSGQGKNIQYF. CDR3 nucleotide sequence: TGTGCCAGCAGCTTGAGTGGGCAGGGTAAAAACATTCAGTACTTC.

In this sample, this clone turned up a few times. The rearrangement joins TRBV5-1 to TRBJ2-2; 9 bases map to TRBD2. The CDR3 extends over 17 amino acids. With 0 bases clipped from V and 5 bases from J, the junction kept 8 bases outside the gene matches. CDR1 and CDR2 from the germline V gene are SGHRS and YFSETQ. The CDR3 reads CASSLGSGSGGTGELFF. DNA for the CDR3: TGCGCCAGCAGCTTGGGTAGCGGGAGTGGCGGAACCGGGGAGCTGTTTTTT. The full variable domain, in which reference TRBV5-1 and TRBJ2-2 provide the parts outside the CDR3, is KAGVTQTPRYLIKTRGQQVTLSCSPISGHRSVSWYQQTPGQGLQFLFEYFSETQRNKGNFPGRFSGRQFSNSRSEMNVSTLELGDSALYLCASSLGSGSGGTGELFFGEGSRLTVL.

The chain uses TRBV29-1 and TRBJ1-2; D unclear. Germline CDR1 SQVTM, CDR2 ANQGSEA. The CDR3 consists of 12 residues. V was pared by 4 bases and J by 7 bases, with 13 bases between. The CDR3 protein is CSVVERVSGYTF. CDR3 bases: TGCAGCGTTGTCGAGAGGGTTTCTGGCTACACCTTC.

The chain has TRBV6-1 and TRBJ2-3; D gene unclear. Deletions cut 2 bases from V and 5 bases from J, with 14 bases between. The CDR3 contains 15 residues. Germline values: CDR1 MNHNS, CDR2 SASEGT. The CDR3 loop is CASSEYWIRGDTQYF. DNA for the CDR3: TGTGCCAGCAGTGAATACTGGATCAGAGGAGATACGCAGTATTTT.

This sequence joins TRBV30 and TRBJ2-7; D may be TRBD1 (5 bases). Germline values: CDR1 GTSNPN, CDR2 SVGIG (reference sequence). This CDR3 has 13 residues. V was shortened by 5 bases and J by 0 bases, with 11 bases between the two germline ends. This chain's CDR3 is CAWDPGLSYEQYF. The CDR3 coding sequence is TGTGCCTGGGACCCAGGGCTCTCCTACGAGCAGTACTTC.

This clone was seen a handful of times. The chain combines TRBV19 with TRBJ1-2, with 7 positions matching TRBD1. CDR3 length: 13 residues. The V gene end was trimmed by 7 bases and the J gene end by 7 bases; junction bases not matched to a gene: 9. Germline V gives CDR1 LNHDA, CDR2 SQIVND (reference sequence). The CDR3 coding sequence is TGTGCCAGTACCCCGGACAGGTTTGTTGGCTACACCTTC. Amino acids: CASTPDRFVGYTF.

The genes are TRBV6-5 and TRBJ2-7; 7 bases line up with TRBD1. Per the germline V gene, CDR1 is MNHEY and CDR2 is SVGAGI. CDR3 size: 12 residues. Trimming took 5 bases from V and 2 from J; bases not matched to a gene: 0. This CDR3 is CASSDRAYEQYF. The DNA for the CDR3 is TGTGCCAGCAGTGACAGGGCCTACGAGCAGTACTTC.

This chain links TRBV27 with TRBJ2-7; TRBD2 matches at 7 bases. This CDR3 region has 15 residues. V lost 6 bases and J lost 2; bases outside the gene matches: 10. In germline, CDR1 is MNHEY, CDR2 SMNVEV (reference sequence). The CDR3 loop is CASSRLPGGTYEQYF. Here the CDR3 DNA reads TGTGCCAGCAGCCGCCTGCCGGGGGGTACCTACGAGCAGTACTTC.

The table lists this clone with a few counts. The V gene is TRBV7-2, the J gene TRBJ2-3; 11 nucleotides agree with TRBD2. CDR1 is SGHTA and CDR2 is FQGNSA in the germline V gene. The CDR3 loop spans 16 amino acids. Trimming removed 3 bases from V and 2 bases from J; junction bases left unmatched: 4. CDR3 region: CASSFSGRANTDTQYF. CDR3 sequence (DNA): TGTGCCAGCAGCTTTAGCGGGAGGGCCAACACAGATACGCAGTATTTT.

This chain uses TRBV7-2 with TRBJ1-4; 10 nucleotides agree with TRBD1. The CDR3 totals 14 residues. V lost 1 base to trimming and J lost 11 bases; unmatched junction nucleotides: 4. Germline V CDR1 and CDR2: SGHTA, FQGNSA. CDR3 protein: CASSLVGGQGKLFF. The CDR3 DNA reads TGTGCCAGCAGCTTAGTCGGGGGACAGGGGAAACTGTTTTTT. Drawing the rest from reference TRBV7-2 and TRBJ1-4, the complete variable domain is GAGVSQSPSNKVTEKGKDVELRCDPISGHTALYWYRQSLGQGLEFLIYFQGNSAPDKSGLPSDRFSAERTGGSVSTLTIQRTQQEDSAVYLCASSLVGGQGKLFFGSGTQLSVL.

This chain joins TRBV7-3 and TRBJ2-7, with 9 bases fitting TRBD1. V was pared by 5 bases and J by 2 bases, with 7 bases of the junction left unmatched. This CDR3 has 15 residues. CDR1 and CDR2 (germline): SGHTA, FQGTGA. CDR3 region: CASSSSGTGPYEQYF. The CDR3 DNA reads TGTGCCAGCAGCAGCTCCGGGACAGGGCCCTACGAGCAGTACTTC.

The V and J genes are TRBV19 and TRBJ2-1; 7 bases fit TRBD2. Trimming took 1 base from V and 2 from J; bases not matched to a gene: 2. The V gene's germline CDR1 is LNHDA and CDR2 SQIVND (reference sequence). CDR3 size: 15 residues. The CDR3 protein is CASSIVAGAYNEQFF. The CDR3 nucleotides read TGTGCCAGTAGTATAGTTGCGGGGGCCTACAATGAGCAGTTCTTC. The entire variable domain, with the rest obtained from reference TRBV19 and TRBJ2-1, is as follows: DGGITQSPKYLFRKEGQNVTLSCEQNLNHDAMYWYRQDPGQGLRLIYYSQIVNDFQKGDIAEGYSVSREKKESFPLTVTSAQKNPTAFYLCASSIVAGAYNEQFFGPGTRLTVL.

CDR3 nucleotide sequence: TGTGCCAGCAGCCGCCCCTATTTGACAGGAACTGCCCAAGAGACCCAGTACTTC. Translated, it gives CASSRPYLTGTAQETQYF. The chain has TRBV7-9 and TRBJ2-5; D is possibly TRBD1 (6 bases). Trimming left V 5 bases short and J 1 base short, with 23 bases between. The CDR3 extends over 18 amino acids. The germline V gene encodes CDR1 SEHNR and CDR2 FQNEAQ (reference sequence). The whole variable domain, filled in from reference TRBV7-9 and TRBJ2-5, reads DTGVSQNPRHKITKRGQNVTFRCDPISEHNRLYWYRQTLGQGPEFLTYFQNEAQLEKSRLLSDRFSAERPKGSFSTLEIQRTEQGDSAMYLCASSRPYLTGTAQETQYFGPGTRLLVL.

There are a few counts of this clone. The CDR3 nucleotides are TGTGCCAGCAGTTACTACCCGACAGAGGCCTACGAGCAGTACTTC. Protein product: CASSYYPTEAYEQYF. This sequence joins TRBV6-5 and TRBJ2-7, with a weak D call TRBD1 (5 bases). Germline V lookup: CDR1 MNHEY, CDR2 SVGAGI. The CDR3 loop spans 15 amino acids. V was cut by 1 base and J by 2 bases, with 12 bases left in between.

This clone was counted between two and nine times. The rearrangement joins TRBV5-4 to TRBJ2-3, with 10 bases fitting TRBD2. CDR1 and CDR2 (germline): SGHNT, YYREEE (reference sequence). V lost 4 bases and J lost 1; bases outside the gene matches: 9. The CDR3 totals 17 residues. The CDR3 sequence: CASSLGLARHRTDTQYF. As DNA, the CDR3 is TGTGCCAGCAGCCTGGGACTAGCGCGGCACCGCACAGATACGCAGTATTTT.